This entry features one TCR beta chain sequence. Its matching antigen is unknown. The data were taken from a study of vaccination effects on CD4 cells after COVID-19. Study as a whole: The second dose preceded post-vaccine samples by a median of 72 days.

After expansion with viral peptide pools in the ViraFEST assay, antigen-specific CD4+ T cells were sequenced. Isolation of CD4+ T cells took place after more than 9 days of culture. Everyone in the study got two shots of either the BNT162b2 or mRNA-1273 vaccine. The study found no prior SARS-CoV-2 infection in the vaccine recipients, who tested negative for nucleocapsid antibodies. Generated by immunoSEQ multiplex PCR, the TCRdb table keeps only in-frame clones and is missing some. The repertoire holds 25,000 to 35,000 clones, with approximately 70% as singletons. Looked up from germline, CDR1 is KGHSH and CDR2 is LQKENI. This CDR3 has 12 residues. The V end was cut by 3 bases, the J end by 5 bases, with 6 bases between.

The rearrangement links TRBV18 to TRBJ2-3; D is unclear. This clonotype originated in a human donor who received a COVID-19 vaccine. This specimen was CD4+ T cells from PBMCs cultured with HCoV-229E spike peptides, taken after COVID-19 vaccination. The CDR3 sequence: CASSPFLDTQYF. The CDR3 nucleotides are TGTGCCAGCTCACCGTTCTTAGATACGCAGTATTTT.